These T cell receptor beta chains were read from a single sample in a study of blood T cell repertoires in COVID-19. Measured with immunoSEQ multiplex PCR; TCRdb has only the in-frame clones, and not every one. The sample has 75,000 to 95,000 clones; more than 70% are singletons. The sample was peripheral blood. The receptors derive from a human donor in a cohort sampled during active COVID-19. Both conserved end residues are part of each CDR3. A D gene is named only where the DNA matches it firmly. Not all rows give a size; the values are once, few, many and, for expanded clones, a class.

J: TRBJ2-2
V: TRBV7-9
D: .
size: few
DNA: TGTGCCAGCAGCTTTGCCAGGGTGGACACCGGGGAGCTGTTTTTT
CDR3: CASSFARVDTGELFF

J: TRBJ2-7
V: TRBV28
D: TRBD2
size: .
DNA: TGTGCCAGCACCCTCTCACTGCCCGGGACTAGCGGGAGTGAGCAGTACTTC
CDR3: CASTLSLPGTSGSEQYF

J: TRBJ1-2
V: TRBV29-1
D: TRBD1
size: .
DNA: TGCAGCGTTGAACTCCAGGGGGCAGACTATGGCTACACCTTC
CDR3: CSVELQGADYGYTF

J: TRBJ2-5
V: TRBV7-2
D: .
size: .
DNA: TGTGCCAGCAGCGCTAGCGTCCAAGAGACCCAGTACTTC
CDR3: CASSASVQETQYF

J: TRBJ2-5
V: TRBV4-3
D: .
size: .
DNA: TGCGCCAGCAGCCAAGAAAGCACCATCGGAGAGACCCAGTACTTC
CDR3: CASSQESTIGETQYF

J: TRBJ2-4
V: TRBV7-9
D: .
size: .
DNA: TGTGCCAGCAGTACAGGGATACTAGCCAAAAACATTCAGTACTTC
CDR3: CASSTGILAKNIQYF

J: TRBJ2-5
V: TRBV11-2
D: TRBD2
size: .
DNA: TGTGCCAGCAGCTTGGCGGGGGGTTTACAAGAGACCCAGTACTTC
CDR3: CASSLAGGLQETQYF

J: TRBJ2-3
V: TRBV9
D: TRBD2
size: .
DNA: TGTGCCAGCAGCGTAACCCCTAGCGGGACAGATACGCAGTATTTT
CDR3: CASSVTPSGTDTQYF

J: TRBJ2-2
V: TRBV11-2
D: TRBD1
size: .
DNA: TGTGCCAGCAGCTCCCCGGGACAGGGGATCGGGGAGCTGTTTTTT
CDR3: CASSSPGQGIGELFF

J: TRBJ2-1
V: TRBV4-1
D: TRBD1
size: .
DNA: TGCGCCAGCAGCCAGGGACAGTACAATGAGCAGTTCTTC
CDR3: CASSQGQYNEQFF

J: TRBJ1-5
V: TRBV5-1
D: TRBD1
size: .
DNA: TGCGCCAGCAGCTTAGGGACAGATCAGCCCCAGCATTTT
CDR3: CASSLGTDQPQHF

J: TRBJ2-7
V: TRBV3-1/TRBV3-2
D: TRBD1
size: few
DNA: TGTGCCAGCAGCCCCCGACAGGGGTCCTACGAGCAGTACTTC
CDR3: CASSPRQGSYEQYF

J: TRBJ1-4
V: TRBV7-9
D: .
size: .
DNA: TGTGCCAGCAGCTTAGGTCTGGAGAAACTGTTTTTT
CDR3: CASSLGLEKLFF

J: TRBJ1-6
V: TRBV27
D: TRBD1
size: .
DNA: TGTGCCAGTGGGACAGGGGGGACCTATAATTCACCCCTCCACTTT
CDR3: CASGTGGTYNSPLHF

J: TRBJ1-2
V: TRBV6-2/TRBV6-3
D: .
size: .
DNA: TGTGCCAGCAGTTACTCGGCAGGGGCGCTTTTTGGCTACACCTTC
CDR3: CASSYSAGALFGYTF

J: TRBJ2-2
V: TRBV10-1
D: .
size: .
DNA: TGCGCCAGCAGACACAACACCGGGGAGCTGTTTTTT
CDR3: CASRHNTGELFF

J: TRBJ2-1
V: TRBV9
D: .
size: .
DNA: TGTGCCAGCAGCGTAAACGGGGGCTCCTACAATGAGCAGTTCTTC
CDR3: CASSVNGGSYNEQFF

J: TRBJ1-2
V: TRBV10-3
D: .
size: .
DNA: TGTGCCATCAGTGAGTCCCAGGGAAGGAGTGGCTACACCTTC
CDR3: CAISESQGRSGYTF

J: TRBJ2-7
V: TRBV4-1
D: .
size: .
DNA: TGCGCCAGCAGCCAAGGGACACCTTACGAGCAGTACTTC
CDR3: CASSQGTPYEQYF

J: TRBJ1-4
V: TRBV6-5
D: .
size: .
DNA: TGTGCCAGCAGCCAGGGGCGACAGCTGTTTTTT
CDR3: CASSQGRQLFF

J: TRBJ1-3
V: TRBV28
D: TRBD1
size: .
DNA: TGTGCCAGCAGCCCGGGACAGGGGAGAGTTACAGGAAACACCATATATTTT
CDR3: CASSPGQGRVTGNTIYF

J: TRBJ2-1
V: TRBV12-3/TRBV12-4
D: .
size: .
DNA: TGTGCCAGCAGTTTAAGCAGGGGAGTGGAGCAGTTCTTC
CDR3: CASSLSRGVEQFF

J: TRBJ1-1
V: TRBV29-1
D: .
size: .
DNA: TGCAGCGTTGGAGGGTTGTACACTGAAGCTTTCTTT
CDR3: CSVGGLYTEAFF

J: TRBJ2-7
V: TRBV27
D: TRBD1
size: .
DNA: TGTGCATCGGGGACAGGGTCCTACGAGCAGTACTTC
CDR3: CASGTGSYEQYF

J: TRBJ2-1
V: TRBV3-1/TRBV3-2
D: TRBD2
size: .
DNA: TGTGCCAGCAGCCAGAGAGGACTAGCGGGAGGGGTCAATGAGCAGTTCTTC
CDR3: CASSQRGLAGGVNEQFF

J: TRBJ2-2
V: TRBV9
D: .
size: few
DNA: TGTGCCAGCAGCGTCCGCGGGGACGCGAACACCGGGGAGCTGTTTTTT
CDR3: CASSVRGDANTGELFF

J: TRBJ1-5
V: TRBV18
D: TRBD1
size: .
DNA: TGTGCCAGCTCACCCGGACAGGGGGCGAGCAATCAGCCCCAGCATTTT
CDR3: CASSPGQGASNQPQHF

J: TRBJ1-2
V: TRBV9
D: .
size: .
DNA: TGTGCCAGCAGCGTGACAGTGGGCTATGGCTACACCTTC
CDR3: CASSVTVGYGYTF

J: TRBJ1-2
V: TRBV6-2/TRBV6-3
D: .
size: .
DNA: TGTGCCAGCAACCCGCAAAACAGGGTCGGGGTTTATGGCTACACCTTC
CDR3: CASNPQNRVGVYGYTF

J: TRBJ2-7
V: TRBV27
D: TRBD1
size: .
DNA: TGTGCCAGCAGTTTATATTTGGGACAGGGATACGAGCAGTACTTC
CDR3: CASSLYLGQGYEQYF

J: TRBJ1-1
V: TRBV19
D: .
size: .
DNA: TGTGCCAGTAGGACAGTGAACACTGAAGCTTTCTTT
CDR3: CASRTVNTEAFF

J: TRBJ2-7
V: TRBV28
D: TRBD1
size: .
DNA: TGTGCCAGCAGTTGGGGGACAGGGGCGAACGAGCAGTACTTC
CDR3: CASSWGTGANEQYF

J: TRBJ2-7
V: TRBV5-1
D: TRBD1
size: .
DNA: TGCGCCAGCAGCTTGGCCGGGGACAGGGCCTCCGAGCAGTACTTC
CDR3: CASSLAGDRASEQYF

J: TRBJ1-5
V: TRBV10-3
D: .
size: .
DNA: TGTGCCATCAGCAAAACAGGGAGGGACAGCAATCAGCCCCAGCATTTT
CDR3: CAISKTGRDSNQPQHF

J: TRBJ1-1
V: TRBV3-1/TRBV3-2
D: .
size: .
DNA: TGTGCCAGCAGCCAAAAACCGGCACAGGGCAAAGGGAACACTGAAGCTTTCTTT
CDR3: CASSQKPAQGKGNTEAFF

J: TRBJ2-5
V: TRBV7-8
D: TRBD2
size: .
DNA: TGTGCCAGCAGCTTAGGGACCCCTGGACTAGCGGGATGGGGAGAGACCCAGTACTTC
CDR3: CASSLGTPGLAGWGETQYF

J: TRBJ1-4
V: TRBV4-1
D: TRBD1
size: .
DNA: TGCGCCAGCAGCCAAGAACCTGACTCGACAGGGGTTGAAAAACTGTTTTTT
CDR3: CASSQEPDSTGVEKLFF

J: TRBJ2-3
V: TRBV6-6
D: TRBD2
size: .
DNA: TGTGCCACCCTAGCGGGAGGGGTGGGAGATACGCAGTATTTT
CDR3: CATLAGGVGDTQYF

J: TRBJ2-5
V: TRBV7-2
D: .
size: .
DNA: TGTGCCAGCAGCTCCCAGACAGGCAACCAAGAGACCCAGTACTTC
CDR3: CASSSQTGNQETQYF

J: TRBJ2-4
V: TRBV28
D: TRBD2
size: .
DNA: TGTGCCAGCAGTTTAAACAGCGGGAGGGCCTACACCAAAAACATTCAGTACTTC
CDR3: CASSLNSGRAYTKNIQYF

J: TRBJ2-5
V: TRBV7-2
D: TRBD2
size: once
DNA: TGTGCCAGCAGCTACGGGACTAGCGGGCTGGGGACCCAGTACTTC
CDR3: CASSYGTSGLGTQYF

J: TRBJ2-3
V: TRBV5-1
D: .
size: .
DNA: TGCGCCAGCAGCCCCGATGGTCAGGGCTACTATAGCACAGATACGCAGTATTTT
CDR3: CASSPDGQGYYSTDTQYF

J: TRBJ2-3
V: TRBV6-4
D: TRBD2
size: .
DNA: TGTGCCAGCGGTCGGGAGGGCCTCCCCTCAGATACGCAGTATTTT
CDR3: CASGREGLPSDTQYF